Presented here are 7 T cell receptor beta chains from one specimen sequenced in a study of blood T cell repertoires in COVID-19. TCRdb's copy holds only in-frame clones and misses some; the assay was immunoSEQ multiplex PCR. The sample consists of some 340,000 clones, over 90% of them appearing once. The sequencing sample was made of PBMCs or T cells enriched from blood (not recorded which). The receptors shown here come from a woman aged 30 to 39 who had been exposed to COVID-19.

This chain uses TRBV2 with TRBJ2-7; perhaps TRBD1 as D (6 bases). Trimming removed 4 bases from V and 3 bases from J, with 13 bases in between. Germline CDR1 and CDR2: SNHLY and FYNNEI. The CDR3 has 14 amino acids. The CDR3 coding sequence is TGTGCCAGCAGTGCGAGACAGGCTCGCTACGAGCAGTACTTC. It encodes CASSARQARYEQYF.

In this sample, this clone turned up a few times. The DNA for the CDR3 is TGCGCCAGCAGCTTGGAAGGCAGGGGAGATGGCTACACCTTC. This encodes CASSLEGRGDGYTF. V and J are TRBV5-1 and TRBJ1-2; possible D gene TRBD1, 6 bases. Germline V CDR1 and CDR2: SGHRS, YFSETQ. Deletions cut 0 bases from V and 6 bases from J, with 12 bases between. There are 14 residues in the CDR3.

V is TRBV6-5 and J is TRBJ1-3; D uncertain. Trimming pared 6 bases from V and 0 bases from J, leaving 9 bases between. Germline values: CDR1 MNHEY, CDR2 SVGAGI. The CDR3 covers 14 residues. The CDR3 DNA reads as TGTGCCAGCAGGACGGGTAGCTCTGGAAACACCATATATTTT. It yields the protein CASRTGSSGNTIYF.

The chain has TRBV2 and TRBJ2-1, with 10 bases aligning to TRBD2. V was clipped by 4 bases and J by 0 bases; unmatched bases: 9. CDR1 is SNHLY, CDR2 FYNNEI, per germline. This CDR3 spans 18 amino acids. CDR3 nucleotide sequence: TGTGCCAGCAGTGGAGCGGGGGGGTCGGGTAGCTCCTACAATGAGCAGTTCTTC. Translated: CASSGAGGSGSSYNEQFF.

The V gene is TRBV5-1, the J gene TRBJ1-2, with D perhaps TRBD1 (6 bases). The CDR3 extends over 14 amino acids. Germline V gene sequence: CDR1 SGHRS, CDR2 YFSETQ. Trimming stripped 1 base from V and 4 bases from J, with 11 bases between. The CDR3 nucleotides read TGCGCCAGCAGCTTGTCAGGGGCCAGCTATGGCTACACCTTC. Residues: CASSLSGASYGYTF.

This clone showed up just a few times. This rearrangement joins TRBV4-3 to TRBJ1-3; TRBD1 might be the D (5 bases). Germline V gene sequence: CDR1 LGHNA, CDR2 YSLEER. CDR3 length: 16 residues. V was shortened by 2 bases and J by 0 bases, with 11 bases between the two germline ends. CDR3 DNA: TGCGCCAGCAGCCAATCAGGGTCTATCTCTGGAAACACCATATATTTT. It yields the protein CASSQSGSISGNTIYF.

This chain uses TRBV30 with TRBJ2-3; 16 bases line up with TRBD2. V lost 3 bases, J lost 4 bases, and 4 bases stayed unmatched. Germline V gene sequence: CDR1 GTSNPN, CDR2 SVGIG (reference sequence). The CDR3 loop spans 16 amino acids. DNA of the CDR3: TGTGCCTGGAGGATTGGGACTAGCGGGGGGGCAGATACGCAGTATTTT. As protein: CAWRIGTSGGADTQYF.